A selection of T cell receptor beta chains follows, all from one sample in a study of shared clonotypes between healthy human individuals. This table comes from immunoSEQ multiplex PCR, and its TCRdb copy is limited to in-frame clones, with some not included. The sample includes millions of clones, around 94% of them seen just once. The specimen was naive CD4+ T cells sorted from blood. The receptors derive from a man younger than 30 in good health. Each CDR3 is given with its conserved first and last residue. Only part of the rows carry a size: once, few, many, or a class if the clone is expanded.

abundance	v_gene	j_gene	CDR3aa
-	TRBV5-1	TRBJ2-2	CASSSGTANTGELFF
-	TRBV7-9	TRBJ1-2	CASSPTGTGVYGYTF
-	TRBV30	TRBJ1-5	CAWREQGTSNQPQHF
-	TRBV7-6	TRBJ2-1	CASSPLSDYNEQFF
-	TRBV11-2	TRBJ1-1	CASSLEWEANTEAFF
-	TRBV5-8	TRBJ1-4	CASSWAEKLFF
-	TRBV7-8	TRBJ2-5	CASSPGTATSARETQYF
-	TRBV11-2	TRBJ2-5	CASSLPSGVETQYF
once	TRBV9	TRBJ2-1	CASVRGLADYNEQFF
-	TRBV5-1	TRBJ2-7	CASSLQWLDRSRYEQYF
-	TRBV30	TRBJ1-2	CAWSVRAALSYGYTF
-	TRBV10-3	TRBJ2-1	CAISDSGLAGGNEQFF
-	TRBV11-1	TRBJ2-7	CASSSAYEQYF
-	TRBV7-2	TRBJ2-3	CASSLLAGGSTDTQYF
-	TRBV19	TRBJ2-5	CASTPPWTVQETQYF
-	TRBV9	TRBJ2-7	CASSPGGGATNEQYF
-	TRBV2	TRBJ2-3	CASRVAGGRTDTQYF
few	TRBV19	TRBJ2-7	CASSYGYEQYF
-	TRBV7-6	TRBJ2-5	CASNPGQPQETQYF
-	TRBV9	TRBJ1-3	CASTRNATWGSGNTIYF
-	TRBV11-2	TRBJ1-6	CASSLVNSPLHF
-	TRBV18	TRBJ2-7	CASSPAPRGTYEQYF
-	TRBV29-1	TRBJ2-5	CSVATVETQYF
-	TRBV9	TRBJ2-5	CASNRVLTETQYF
-	TRBV6-5	TRBJ2-7	CASSVRLARVPEQYF
-	TRBV2	TRBJ2-2	CASAGYDTGELFF
-	TRBV5-1	TRBJ2-6	CASSFIGGAGANVLTF
-	TRBV30	TRBJ2-7	CAWKYTGVTYEQYF
-	TRBV2	TRBJ2-1	CASTGGYRGSNEQFF
-	TRBV29-1	TRBJ2-2	CSARRPGLAVTGELFF
-	TRBV7-2	TRBJ1-4	CASSLDRTNEKLFF
-	TRBV11-2	TRBJ1-4	CASSLLTPGGEKLFF
-	TRBV7-3	TRBJ2-3	CASSLQAGSTDTQYF
-	TRBV5-1	TRBJ1-2	CASSMDGNYGYTF
-	TRBV5-1	TRBJ2-3	CASSPDIAGITDTQYF
once	TRBV7-3	TRBJ2-7	CASSLRGGNEQYF
-	TRBV30	TRBJ1-6	CAWSLGQGNSPLHF
once	TRBV6-1	TRBJ2-1	CASLVGSSYNEQFF
-	TRBV5-1	TRBJ2-1	CASSSSLGGYNEQFF
-	TRBV19	TRBJ1-3	CASSIPGNTIYF
-	TRBV10-2	TRBJ1-6	CASRKGQASSPLHF
-	TRBV19	TRBJ1-1	CASSENTEAFF
-	TRBV7-9	TRBJ2-3	CASSSTGGGYTDTQYF
-	TRBV19	TRBJ2-6	CASTQTSPGGRPGPGANVLTF
-	TRBV29-1	TRBJ2-5	CSVPGTFSETQYF
once	TRBV6-5	TRBJ2-2	CASSYGGSGELFF
-	TRBV9	TRBJ1-3	CASSARPTPTGNTIYF
-	TRBV2	TRBJ2-1	CASSESGGAYNEQFF
once	TRBV6-5	TRBJ1-1	CASTRDGTPATEAFF
-	TRBV11-3	TRBJ1-1	CASSSQGLNTEAFF
few	TRBV6-1	TRBJ1-5	CASSEGRDQPQHF
-	TRBV7-9	TRBJ1-1	CASSLGLGSTEAFF
-	TRBV18	TRBJ1-2	CASSPREGYGYTF